These 16 T cell receptor beta chains were all obtained from the same sample, sequenced in a study of shared clonotypes between healthy human individuals. Using immunoSEQ multiplex PCR, the repertoire was profiled, and TCRdb retains in-frame clones only, with some absent. The table has some 1,900,000 clones, over 85% seen once. CD8 cells regarded as naive lacked CD45RO, were positively chosen for CCR7, and omitted terminally differentiated effector memory CD45RA+ cells. Sequencing was performed on naive CD8+ T cells sorted from blood. The receptor set was obtained from a man between 18 and 35 years old in good health.

This clone came up a few times. Other DNA sequences from this sample encode an identical CDR3 as well. This chain joins TRBV13 and TRBJ2-7, with TRBD2 matching over 8 bases. The CDR3 extends over 14 amino acids. V was pared by 1 base and J by 2 bases, with 1 base of the junction left unmatched. Germline V CDR1 and CDR2: PRHDT, FYEKMQ (reference sequence). As DNA, the CDR3 is TGTGCCAGCAGCTTAGCGGGAGGGCCCTACGAGCAGTACTTC. It is translated as CASSLAGGPYEQYF.

About this clone itself: The sample contains more than one DNA sequence encoding this CDR3. CDR3 coding DNA: TGTGCCAGCAGCTGGAATTCCAATCAGCCCCAGCATTTT. As protein: CASSWNSNQPQHF. The chain is built from TRBV6-5 and TRBJ1-5, with D hard to call. Germline CDR1 MNHEY, CDR2 SVGAGI. The V gene lost 6 bases and the J gene lost 3 bases, with 9 bases spanning the gap. The CDR3 is made up of 13 amino acids.

The chain employs TRBV28 and TRBJ1-4, with TRBD1 as a possible D gene (6 bases). The CDR3 length is 15 residues. The V gene lost 6 bases and the J gene lost 7 bases, with 18 bases spanning the gap. Germline-derived CDR1 and CDR2 are MDHEN and SYDVKM. The CDR3 coding sequence is TGTGCCAGCAGCCTAAACCAGGGGCTAACTGAAAAACTGTTTTTT. Encoded protein: CASSLNQGLTEKLFF.

The V and J genes are TRBV13 and TRBJ2-4; D gene unclear. The V end was cut by 0 bases, the J end by 2 bases, with 11 bases between. The germline CDR1 and CDR2 sequences are PRHDT and FYEKMQ (reference sequence). The CDR3 length is 16 residues. This CDR3 is CASSLGPEGPKNIQYF. CDR3 nucleotides: TGTGCCAGCAGCTTAGGGCCTGAAGGTCCCAAAAACATTCAGTACTTC.

This clone was found once. J is TRBJ1-2 and V is TRBV28, with D perhaps matching TRBD1 (5 bases). V was cut by 2 bases and J by 5 bases, with 18 bases left in between. CDR3 length equals 16 residues. Germline V gene data show CDR1 as MDHEN and CDR2 as SYDVKM. The CDR3 sequence: CASSLKTYGRGYGYTF. CDR3 nucleotide sequence: TGTGCCAGCAGTTTAAAAACGTATGGGAGGGGATATGGCTACACCTTC.

Concerning this clone itself: This CDR3 is also generated by other DNA sequences in the sample. This sequence joins TRBV27 and TRBJ2-3; D call uncertain. The CDR3 runs 12 residues. V lost 6 bases and J lost 4, with 8 bases in between. In germline, CDR1 is MNHEY, CDR2 SMNVEV (reference sequence). CDR3 loop: CASSSLPDTQYF. As DNA, the CDR3 is TGTGCCAGCAGCTCCCTCCCAGATACGCAGTATTTT.

V is TRBV19 and J is TRBJ2-7; 7 bases are a match to TRBD1. This CDR3 is built from 15 residues. Trimming at V came to 6 bases and at J to 2 bases, leaving 10 bases not matched to a gene. The germline V gene encodes CDR1 LNHDA and CDR2 SQIVND (reference sequence). In nucleotides, the CDR3 is TGTGCCAGTAGCCTAGGAAGGGGACAGACCTACGAGCAGTACTTC. This encodes CASSLGRGQTYEQYF.

The chain is built from TRBV6-5 and TRBJ2-1; D is perhaps TRBD1 or TRBD2 (5 bases each). V shed 7 bases and J shed 3 bases, with 13 bases lying between them. The CDR3 extends over 14 amino acids. Per the germline V gene, CDR1 is MNHEY and CDR2 is SVGAGI. CDR3 sequence reads: CASKGSGHYNEQFF. In DNA, the CDR3 is TGTGCCAGCAAGGGGTCGGGGCACTACAATGAGCAGTTCTTC.

This chain joins TRBV9 and TRBJ2-2, with D maybe TRBD1 (6 bases). The CDR3 extends over 18 amino acids. The V end was cut by 1 base, the J end by 0 bases, with 16 bases between. Germline V gene lookup returns CDR1 SGDLS and CDR2 YYNGEE. The CDR3 region is CASSVSAGALSNTGELFF. CDR3 sequence (DNA): TGTGCCAGCAGCGTATCTGCAGGGGCCCTATCGAACACCGGGGAGCTGTTTTTT.

The table lists this clone with a count of one. The V and J genes are TRBV9 and TRBJ2-5; TRBD2 matches 7 bases. Germline lookup yields CDR1 SGDLS and CDR2 YYNGEE. The CDR3 has 13 residues. V lost 3 bases, J lost 4 bases, and 3 bases stayed unmatched. CDR3 sequence (DNA): TGTGCCAGCAGCGCTAGCGGTATAGAGACCCAGTACTTC. Its protein is CASSASGIETQYF.

This chain joins TRBV13 and TRBJ1-2, with 7 bases fitting TRBD1. J gave up 8 bases and V 5 bases, and 17 bases lay outside the gene matches. Germline assignment: CDR1 PRHDT and CDR2 FYEKMQ (reference sequence). The CDR3 covers 16 residues. The chain's CDR3 is CASSRRTGAFTQGYTF. The CDR3 DNA sequence: TGTGCCAGCAGCCGCCGGACAGGCGCATTTACCCAAGGCTACACCTTC.

A single count supports this clone. V is TRBV9 and J is TRBJ2-7; D may be TRBD1 (5 bases). Germline V gene sequence: CDR1 SGDLS, CDR2 YYNGEE. The CDR3 contains 15 residues. V was cut by 0 bases and J by 2 bases, with 12 bases left in between. The CDR3 bases are TGTGCCAGCAGCGTAGAACAGGCCGCGACCTACGAGCAGTACTTC. As protein: CASSVEQAATYEQYF.

V gene TRBV5-1 combines with J gene TRBJ1-1; 7 positions match TRBD1. The CDR3 spans 14 residues. The V and J ends lost 0 bases and 4 bases, in that order; junction bases with no gene match: 3. Germline CDR1 SGHRS, CDR2 YFSETQ. In nucleotides, the CDR3 is TGCGCCAGCAGCTTGGCGTCAGGGGGCACTGAAGCTTTCTTT. Protein: CASSLASGGTEAFF.

This chain uses TRBV5-1 with TRBJ2-1; D is undetermined. V dropped 4 bases and J dropped 5 bases, with 10 bases sitting between them. The germline V gene has CDR1 SGHRS and CDR2 YFSETQ. The CDR3 has 13 residues. The CDR3 DNA reads as TGCGCCAGCAGCACTCGAGTAAACAATGAGCAGTTCTTC. This translates into CASSTRVNNEQFF.

The chain couples TRBV7-9 to TRBJ1-2; D not resolved. Germline V gives CDR1 SEHNR, CDR2 FQNEAQ (reference sequence). Trimming removed 1 base at V and 1 base at J, with 10 bases between. The CDR3 consists of 15 residues. The DNA of the CDR3 is TGTGCCAGCAGCTTAGATCATCCGAGTAACTATGGCTACACCTTC. It is translated as CASSLDHPSNYGYTF.

V is TRBV4-1 and J is TRBJ2-7; D is possibly TRBD1 (7 bases). CDR3 length: 16 amino acids. The germline CDR1 and CDR2 sequences are MGHRA and YSYEKL. V dropped 1 base and J dropped 2 bases, with 15 bases sitting between them. This chain's CDR3 is CASSQVVAGGTYEQYF. DNA for the CDR3: TGCGCCAGCAGCCAAGTGGTGGCAGGGGGGACCTACGAGCAGTACTTC.